This TCR beta chain is drawn from a study of molecular identifiers for immune sequencing clone quantification. TCRdb called the PCR reads again in MiXCR, with one record for every CDR3 protein. The sample has about 640,000 distinct CDR3 sequences, just under 20% seen once; the top ten hold 0.85% to 0.9%. This receptor was obtained from a human donor in good health. Some libraries in this study had Jurkat cell RNA spiked in. The material sequenced was naive CD8+ T cells from blood, with Jurkat cell RNA spiked in. The subset denotes: FACS-sorted CD8+CD4-CCR7+CD45RA+ naive T cells.

The CDR3 DNA reads TGTGCCAGCAGTCCCGTCGCGACAGGCTACTATGGCTACACCTTC. This translates into CASSPVATGYYGYTF. The chain combines TRBV27 with TRBJ1-2, with a weak D call TRBD1 (6 bases). The V gene's germline CDR1 is MNHEY and CDR2 SMNVEV (reference sequence). This CDR3 is 15 amino acids long. V lost 5 bases, J lost 3 bases, and 16 bases lay in between.